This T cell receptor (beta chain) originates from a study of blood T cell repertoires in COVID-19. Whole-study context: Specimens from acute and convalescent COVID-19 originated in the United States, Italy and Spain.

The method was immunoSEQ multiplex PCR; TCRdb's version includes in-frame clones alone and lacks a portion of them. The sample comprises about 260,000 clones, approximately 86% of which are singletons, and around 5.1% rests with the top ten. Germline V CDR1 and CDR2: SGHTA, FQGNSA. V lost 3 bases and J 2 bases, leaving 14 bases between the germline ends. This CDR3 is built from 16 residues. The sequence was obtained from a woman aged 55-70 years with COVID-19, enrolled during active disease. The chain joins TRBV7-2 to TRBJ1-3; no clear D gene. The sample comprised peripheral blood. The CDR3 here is CASSFERAGTGNTIYF. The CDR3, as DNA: TGTGCCAGCAGCTTCGAAAGGGCGGGAACTGGAAACACCATATATTTT. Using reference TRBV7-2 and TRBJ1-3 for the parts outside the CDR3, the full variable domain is GAGVSQSPSNKVTEKGKDVELRCDPISGHTALYWYRQSLGQGLEFLIYFQGNSAPDKSGLPSDRFSAERTGGSVSTLTIQRTQQEDSAVYLCASSFERAGTGNTIYFGEGSWLTVV.